The 26 T cell receptor beta chains in this list originate from one sample, sequenced in a study of blood T cell repertoires in COVID-19. The data were produced by immunoSEQ multiplex PCR, yet TCRdb's version contains in-frame clones alone and is incomplete. The sample lists around 220,000 clones, under 90% occurring once. The sample comprised peripheral blood. The receptor set was obtained from a woman of 80 years or more with COVID-19, enrolled during active disease.

The V call is TRBV20-1, the J call TRBJ1-1; D is unresolved. The CDR3 covers 11 residues. Trimming took 2 bases from V and 8 from J, leaving 9 bases between them. Germline V lookup: CDR1 DFQATT, CDR2 SNEGSKA (reference sequence). The CDR3 coding sequence is TGCAGTGCTAGATCTAGCCAAGAAGCTTTCTTT. Its translation: CSARSSQEAFF.

Here the CDR3 reads CASSPLRGDNSPLHF. CDR3 sequence (DNA): TGTGCCAGCAGCCCTCTGCGGGGGGACAATTCACCCCTCCACTTT. V and J are TRBV9 and TRBJ1-6; possible D gene TRBD1, 5 bases. The CDR3 has 15 residues. The V gene lost 4 bases and the J gene lost 7 bases, with 15 bases spanning the gap. The germline V gene has CDR1 SGDLS and CDR2 YYNGEE.

This chain uses TRBV6-5 with TRBJ1-1; D perhaps matches TRBD1 (6 bases). The V and J ends lost 0 bases and 0 bases respectively, with 11 bases between them. The CDR3 totals 16 residues. Per germline, CDR1 MNHEY and CDR2 SVGAGI. Here the CDR3 reads CASSYSRGGLNTEAFF. DNA of the CDR3: TGTGCCAGCAGTTACTCTAGGGGGGGCCTGAACACTGAAGCTTTCTTT.

As DNA, the CDR3 is TGTGCCAGCTCACCGGGTCCCAGGGCCAATCAGCCCCAGCATTTT. It specifies CASSPGPRANQPQHF. The genes are TRBV18 and TRBJ1-5; D possibly corresponds to TRBD1 (5 bases). The CDR3 length is 15 residues. The V and J ends lost 3 bases and 3 bases respectively, with 12 bases between them. CDR1 and CDR2 from the germline V gene are KGHSH and LQKENI.

This clone has just one count. Other DNA sequences in the sample encode the same CDR3. The chain carries TRBV5-1 and TRBJ1-1; 7 nucleotides line up with TRBD1. Germline V CDR1 and CDR2: SGHRS, YFSETQ. The CDR3 loop spans 14 amino acids. V was clipped by 4 bases and J by 0 bases; unmatched bases: 3. The CDR3 loop is CASSLTGMNTEAFF. The CDR3 DNA is TGCGCCAGCAGCCTGACAGGGATGAACACTGAAGCTTTCTTT.

The V gene is TRBV3-1 (or the pseudogene TRBV3-2), the J gene TRBJ1-2; 7 nucleotides align to TRBD1. The CDR3 contains 12 residues. Germline CDR1 is LGHDT and CDR2 is YNNKEL (reference sequence). Losses at the gene ends were 8 bases for V and 7 bases for J; bases not matched to a gene: 7. The DNA of the CDR3 is TGTGCCAGCGGACAAGGGGGCTCTGGCTACACCTTC. This gives the protein CASGQGGSGYTF.

This rearrangement joins TRBV11-2 to TRBJ2-7; TRBD1 aligns across 8 bases. Germline V gives CDR1 SGHAT, CDR2 FQNNGV. The CDR3 sequence is 16 residues long. Losses at the gene ends were 5 bases for V and 3 bases for J; bases not matched to a gene: 12. The CDR3 DNA is TGTGCCAGCAGCCTCACGGACAGGGCCCATTTCTACGAGCAGTACTTC. It yields the protein CASSLTDRAHFYEQYF.

There are a few counts of this clone. J is TRBJ1-5 and V is TRBV12-5; D may be TRBD1 (5 bases). This CDR3 is built from 16 residues. Germline V lookup: CDR1 LGHNT, CDR2 FRNRAP. The ends were cut back, 5 bases at V and 1 base at J, with 15 bases in the middle. CDR3 sequence (DNA): TGTGCTAGTGGTCCCGGATGGGGGGTAAGCAATCAGCCCCAGCATTTT. Its protein is CASGPGWGVSNQPQHF.

A few counts support this clone. This rearrangement joins TRBV7-9 to TRBJ1-2, with 8 bases that match TRBD1. With V trimmed by 5 bases and J by 7 bases, 9 bases remained unmatched. Germline values: CDR1 SEHNR, CDR2 FQNEAQ (reference sequence). The CDR3 sequence is 14 residues long. The CDR3 region is CASSEGAGGFGYTF. As DNA, the CDR3 is TGTGCCAGCAGCGAGGGGGCAGGGGGCTTTGGCTACACCTTC.

CDR3 residues: CASSKTQTGGEQYF. DNA of the CDR3: TGTGCCAGCAGTAAAACTCAAACAGGGGGCGAGCAGTACTTC. This chain joins TRBV6-5 and TRBJ2-5; 8 nucleotides line up with TRBD1. Matching the DNA end better, TRBJ2-7 makes the J call doubtful. Germline CDR1 reads MNHEY; CDR2 reads SVGAGI. The CDR3 is made up of 14 amino acids.

This sequence joins TRBV7-8 and TRBJ1-4, with unresolved D. The CDR3 spans 16 residues. Germline loops: CDR1 SGHVS, CDR2 FQNEAQ. Between the trimmed V and J ends, which lost 2 bases and 0 bases, there was a span of 10 bases. The DNA of the CDR3 is TGTGCCAGCAGCTTAACTACACCTTCAACTAATGAAAAACTGTTTTTT. It translates to CASSLTTPSTNEKLFF.

For this clone: Other DNA sequences of this sample code for an identical CDR3. This chain uses TRBV18 with TRBJ1-5; TRBD1 agrees at 7 bases. The CDR3 is 13 amino acids. Germline V gene data show CDR1 as KGHSH and CDR2 as LQKENI. After removal of 3 bases from V and 5 bases from J, the junction contained 1 base not matched to a gene. CDR3: CASSPQGDQPQHF. The CDR3 nucleotides are TGTGCCAGCTCACCCCAGGGGGATCAGCCCCAGCATTTT.

V gene TRBV20-1 combines with J gene TRBJ2-5; 7 nucleotides agree with TRBD2. Germline V gene sequence: CDR1 DFQATT, CDR2 SNEGSKA (reference sequence). V lost 3 bases and J lost 5; bases outside the gene matches: 9. This CDR3 comprises 14 residues. The DNA for the CDR3 is TGCAGTGCTAGTTGGGCGGGGGACTGGGAGACCCAGTACTTC. Translated, it gives CSASWAGDWETQYF.

The CDR3 loop is CASSLTGRGYTF. The CDR3 DNA sequence: TGTGCCAGCAGTTTAACGGGTCGTGGCTACACCTTC. V and J are TRBV25-1 and TRBJ1-2; D is unclear. CDR1 MGHDK and CDR2 SYGVNS come from the germline V gene. The CDR3 has 12 residues. Deletions cut 5 bases from V and 7 bases from J, with 11 bases between.

The table lists this clone with a few counts. This chain joins TRBV27 and TRBJ1-4; 9 nucleotides match TRBD1. CDR1 MNHEY and CDR2 SMNVEV come from the germline V gene (reference sequence). The CDR3 runs 14 residues. The trim removed 7 bases at V and 7 bases at J, leaving 7 bases unmatched. This chain's CDR3 is CASTTGGAGEKLFF. The CDR3 DNA sequence: TGTGCCAGCACTACAGGGGGCGCGGGTGAAAAACTGTTTTTT.

The V gene is TRBV9, the J gene TRBJ2-1; a possible D gene is TRBD1 (5 bases). V gave up 0 bases and J gave up 3 bases, with 10 bases separating them. CDR3 length: 15 residues. In germline, CDR1 is SGDLS, CDR2 YYNGEE. The CDR3 loop is CASSVDQGRYNEQFF. DNA of the CDR3: TGTGCCAGCAGCGTAGATCAGGGTCGCTACAATGAGCAGTTCTTC.

This clone was seen once. The V call is TRBV27, the J call TRBJ1-1; possible D gene TRBD1, 6 bases. This CDR3 has 13 residues. The germline V gene encodes CDR1 MNHEY and CDR2 SMNVEV (reference sequence). V was trimmed by 4 bases and J by 7 bases, leaving 13 bases between them. The CDR3 region has the DNA TGTGCCAGCAGTTCACCCCAGGGGTATGAAGCTTTCTTT. It translates to CASSSPQGYEAFF.

CDR3 sequence: CASSQGLGYNEQFF. DNA of the CDR3: TGTGCCAGCAGCCAAGGACTAGGCTACAATGAGCAGTTCTTC. The chain combines TRBV14 with TRBJ2-1; D possibly corresponds to TRBD2 (6 bases). The CDR3 is made up of 14 amino acids. V was trimmed by 1 base and J by 3 bases, leaving 7 bases between them. CDR1 and CDR2 from the germline V gene are SGHDN and FVKESK.

The chain links TRBV18 to TRBJ2-7; no clear D gene. The germline CDR1 and CDR2 sequences are KGHSH and LQKENI. The CDR3 totals 13 residues. Trimming pared 6 bases from V and 2 bases from J, leaving 11 bases between. The CDR3, as DNA: TGTGCCAGCTCGCCCAGACAAACCTACGAGCAGTACTTC. Protein product: CASSPRQTYEQYF.

This chain joins TRBV9 and TRBJ1-2; D unclear. The V gene lost 0 bases and the J gene lost 4 bases, with 10 bases spanning the gap. The CDR3 length is 14 residues. CDR1 SGDLS and CDR2 YYNGEE come from the germline V gene. This CDR3 reads CASSVGGIPYGYTF. In DNA, the CDR3 is TGTGCCAGCAGCGTAGGAGGGATTCCCTATGGCTACACCTTC.

This clone has a single count. The rearrangement joins TRBV19 to TRBJ2-1; no clear D gene. Germline V gene lookup returns CDR1 LNHDA and CDR2 SQIVND (reference sequence). The V gene lost 5 bases and the J gene lost 4 bases, with 9 bases spanning the gap. The CDR3 consists of 13 residues. The CDR3 region has the DNA TGTGCCAGTAGTCTCGTTAGTTACAATGAGCAGTTCTTC. Protein sequence: CASSLVSYNEQFF.

The table lists this clone with a few counts. The CDR3 DNA reads TGTGCCAGCAGTGAAGGGGGAGCGGGTTACGAGCAGTACTTC. Protein product: CASSEGGAGYEQYF. The V and J genes are TRBV2 and TRBJ2-7; tentative D call: TRBD2 (6 bases). Looked up from germline, CDR1 is SNHLY and CDR2 is FYNNEI. The V end was cut by 1 base, the J end by 4 bases, with 11 bases between. CDR3 size: 14 residues.

The V call is TRBV23-1, the J call TRBJ2-1, with D tentatively TRBD1 (5 bases). TRBV23-1 is placed among ORFs of uncertain function. V lost 4 bases and J 6 bases, leaving 13 bases between the germline ends. CDR3 length: 14 amino acids. CDR3 sequence reads: CASSLLRGPNEQFF. CDR3 sequence (DNA): TGCGCCAGCAGTCTCCTAAGGGGTCCCAATGAGCAGTTCTTC.

V and J are TRBV2 and TRBJ1-4; tentatively, D is TRBD1 (5 bases). V was trimmed by 6 bases and J by 11 bases, leaving 19 bases between them. The germline V gene has CDR1 SNHLY and CDR2 FYNNEI. The CDR3 sequence is 14 residues long. CDR3 nucleotides: TGTGCCAGCAGGGGGCCCGGGGGGTCGGGGAAACTGTTTTTT. It translates to CASRGPGGSGKLFF. Filled out from reference TRBV2 and TRBJ1-4, the complete variable domain reads EPEVTQTPSHQVTQMGQEVILRCVPISNHLYFYWYRQILGQKVEFLVSFYNNEISEKSEIFDDQFSVERPDGSNFTLKIRSTKLEDSAMYFCASRGPGGSGKLFFGSGTQLSVL.

The sample holds a few counts of this clone. The gene calls are TRBV15 and TRBJ1-3; D remains ambiguous. The CDR3 extends over 15 amino acids. V lost 5 bases and J 0 bases, leaving 11 bases between the germline ends. Germline CDR1 reads LNHNV; CDR2 reads YYDKDF (reference sequence). As DNA, the CDR3 is TGTGCCACCAGCTCCGATTACAGCTCTGGAAACACCATATATTTT. It encodes CATSSDYSSGNTIYF.

The table lists this clone with a few counts. The chain employs TRBV12-3 or TRBV12-4 and TRBJ2-5; D not certain. V dropped 5 bases and J dropped 1 base, with 8 bases sitting between them. The CDR3 contains 13 residues. The CDR3 here is CASSMQAQETQYF. The CDR3 nucleotides read TGTGCCAGCAGTATGCAGGCCCAAGAGACCCAGTACTTC.